Shown below are 27 T cell receptor beta chains from a single sample sequenced in a study of CD8 T cells in Susac syndrome. RNA in amounts of about 0.5 to 1 ug was reverse transcribed with random hexamers. Using its own MiXCR run on the immunoSEQ multiplex PCR reads, TCRdb lists one record per CDR3 protein. Among 80,000 or so distinct CDR3 sequences, about 95% were seen once, and the ten largest hold around 0.41%. Material: CD8+ T cells from PBMCs. These receptor sequences come from a human donor with Susac syndrome.

This chain connects TRBV29-1 to TRBJ2-4, with D possibly TRBD2 on 5 matching bases. The CDR3 has 11 residues. V was pared by 5 bases and J by 12 bases, with 14 bases between. Germline lookup yields CDR1 SQVTM and CDR2 ANQGSEA. The CDR3 sequence: CSVLGLAGQYF. DNA of the CDR3: TGCAGCGTTTTGGGCCTGGCGGGTCAGTACTTC.

The rearrangement links TRBV29-1 to TRBJ1-4; 9 bases align to TRBD1. The CDR3 spans 15 residues. CDR1 is SQVTM and CDR2 is ANQGSEA in the germline V gene. V trimming: 1 base; J trimming: 6 bases; junction bases outside the gene matches: 6. This CDR3 reads CSVEGGRQGDEKLFF. CDR3 nucleotide sequence: TGCAGCGTTGAAGGAGGACGACAGGGGGATGAAAAACTGTTTTTT. Drawing the rest from reference TRBV29-1 and TRBJ1-4, the complete variable domain is SAVISQKPSRDICQRGTSLTIQCQVDSQVTMMFWYRQQPGQSLTLIATANQGSEATYESGFVIDKFPISRPNLTFSTLTVSNMSPEDSSIYLCSVEGGRQGDEKLFFGSGTQLSVL.

The V gene is TRBV28, the J gene TRBJ1-2; the D gene is possibly TRBD1 (5 bases). Germline CDR1 reads MDHEN; CDR2 reads SYDVKM. V was clipped by 6 bases and J by 4 bases, with 15 bases between them. CDR3 size: 14 residues. The CDR3 loop reads CASRPLVGPYGYTF. CDR3 DNA: TGTGCCAGCAGGCCTCTGGTGGGACCCTATGGCTACACCTTC.

The chain uses TRBV19 and TRBJ2-3, with 9 bases identical to TRBD2. CDR1 and CDR2 (germline): LNHDA, SQIVND (reference sequence). The CDR3 loop spans 16 amino acids. Trimming took 3 bases from V and 2 from J; bases not matched to a gene: 6. DNA of the CDR3: TGTGCCAGTAGTATTCGGACTAGCGCCCTCACAGATACGCAGTATTTT. It translates to CASSIRTSALTDTQYF.

The chain has TRBV15 and TRBJ2-7, with D tentatively TRBD1 (7 bases). Trimming left V 1 base short and J 2 bases short, with 21 bases between. The germline CDR1 and CDR2 sequences are LNHNV and YYDKDF (reference sequence). The CDR3 sequence is 18 residues long. The CDR3 DNA reads as TGTGCCACCAGCAGAGTCCGTGGAGGGGGCAAAAAGGCCTACGAGCAGTACTTC. Translated, it gives CATSRVRGGGKKAYEQYF.

The genes are TRBV11-2 and TRBJ2-5; 8 bases match TRBD1. CDR1 SGHAT and CDR2 FQNNGV come from the germline V gene. Trimming took 7 bases from V and 4 from J; bases not matched to a gene: 11. The CDR3 is 15 amino acids. The CDR3 region is CASTKHRTGRETQYF. The CDR3 nucleotides are TGTGCCAGCACCAAACATCGGACAGGGAGAGAGACCCAGTACTTC.

This clonotype was recorded only once. The J gene is TRBJ2-5, the V gene TRBV18; 12 bases are a match to TRBD2. The CDR3 spans 15 residues. V dropped 3 bases and J dropped 3; count of bases not matched to a gene: 2. The V gene's germline CDR1 is KGHSH and CDR2 LQKENI. CDR3 residues: CASSPWTSGEETQYF. CDR3 in DNA: TGTGCCAGCTCACCTTGGACTAGCGGGGAAGAGACCCAGTACTTC.

The chain uses TRBV28 and TRBJ1-1; 7 nucleotides line up with TRBD1. The J segment lost 5 bases and the V segment lost 1 base, leaving 13 bases of the junction unmatched. CDR3 size: 17 residues. Germline-derived CDR1 and CDR2 are MDHEN and SYDVKM. The CDR3 spells CASSLSPRQGWGTEAFF. CDR3 nucleotides: TGTGCCAGCAGTTTATCCCCCAGACAGGGCTGGGGGACTGAAGCTTTCTTT.

The CDR3 region is CSTQLAGTYEQYF. The DNA for the CDR3 is TGCAGTACGCAGCTAGCGGGAACCTACGAGCAGTACTTC. The chain combines TRBV29-1 with TRBJ2-7; 9 bases are a match to TRBD2. The CDR3 runs to 13 residues. CDR1 and CDR2 (germline): SQVTM, ANQGSEA.

With respect to this clonotype: A junction end diverges from the germline sequence, so it may reflect a read error. This chain joins TRBV3-1 and TRBJ1-1; TRBD1 is a possible D gene (5 bases). The germline CDR1 and CDR2 sequences are LGHDT and YNNKEL (reference sequence). The CDR3 runs to 14 residues. The CDR3 reads CASSQDWGNNEAFF. CDR3 DNA: TGTGCCAGCAGCCAAGATTGGGGGAACAATGAAGCTTTCTTT.

This chain connects TRBV4-1 to TRBJ1-1, with D perhaps matching TRBD1 (5 bases). This CDR3 has 16 amino acids. Trimming left V 1 base short and J 0 bases short, with 12 bases between. Germline CDR1 MGHRA, CDR2 YSYEKL. The CDR3 DNA follows: TGCGCCAGCAGCCAAGTAGACAGAGACATGAACACTGAAGCTTTCTTT. It is translated as CASSQVDRDMNTEAFF.

The chain joins TRBV4-3 to TRBJ2-5; the match to TRBD2 covers 7 bases. Unmatched junction bases numbered 7, after V lost 1 base and J lost 2 bases. The CDR3 length is 16 residues. Germline CDR1 reads LGHNA; CDR2 reads YSLEER. The DNA for the CDR3 is TGCGCCAGCAGCCAAGCCGGGGGGAGGGATCAAGAGACCCAGTACTTC. This encodes CASSQAGGRDQETQYF.

The chain couples TRBV27 to TRBJ1-2, with TRBD1 identical over 7 bases. Germline CDR1 is MNHEY and CDR2 is SMNVEV (reference sequence). After removal of 6 bases from V and 3 bases from J, the junction contained 10 bases not matched to a gene. The CDR3 has 15 amino acids. CDR3 in amino acids: CASSPLHRGDYGYTF. The CDR3 DNA reads TGTGCCAGCAGCCCCCTCCACAGGGGAGACTATGGCTACACCTTC.

CDR3 sequence: CASSQGSRQPQHF. CDR3 DNA: TGTGCCAGTAGCCAGGGGTCTAGACAGCCCCAGCATTTT. The genes are TRBV19 and TRBJ1-5; D perhaps matches TRBD1 (6 bases). Germline assignment: CDR1 LNHDA and CDR2 SQIVND (reference sequence). CDR3 length: 13 residues. V lost 6 bases and J 7 bases, leaving 13 bases between the germline ends.

As for this clonotype: Its ends do not fully match the called genes, so a read error is possible. This rearrangement joins TRBV15 to TRBJ1-1; the D gene is possibly TRBD1 (5 bases). The CDR3 is 13 amino acids. Looked up from germline, CDR1 is LNHNV and CDR2 is YYDKDF (reference sequence). The CDR3 coding sequence is TGTGCCACCAGCAGTCGAAAAGGGACTGAAACTTTCTTT. Its protein is CATSSRKGTETFF.

The count of this clonotype is one. This sequence joins TRBV10-3 and TRBJ2-1, with D possibly TRBD2 on 5 matching bases. This CDR3 is 14 amino acids long. Per germline, CDR1 ENHRY and CDR2 SYGVKD. Trimming removed 6 bases at V and 0 bases at J, with 9 bases between. CDR3 loop: CAIRADSSYNEQFF. Written as DNA, the CDR3 is TGTGCCATCAGGGCGGACTCCTCCTACAATGAGCAGTTCTTC.

The chain couples TRBV29-1 to TRBJ1-5, with no clear D. The CDR3 length is 13 residues. The ends were cut back, 4 bases at V and 0 bases at J, with 7 bases in the middle. Germline V CDR1 and CDR2: SQVTM, ANQGSEA. In DNA, the CDR3 is TGCAGCGTTGTGGTGGATAGCAATCAGCCCCAGCATTTT. This gives the protein CSVVVDSNQPQHF.

The chain joins TRBV5-1 to TRBJ2-1; TRBD1 aligns across 8 bases. J lost 4 bases, V lost 0 bases, and 6 bases had no gene match. Germline V gene sequence: CDR1 SGHRS, CDR2 YFSETQ. The CDR3 is 16 amino acids. CDR3 nucleotide sequence: TGCGCCAGCAGCTTGGCCGCAGGGGGCACGTACAATGAGCAGTTCTTC. Amino acid sequence: CASSLAAGGTYNEQFF.

Details on this clonotype: An end of the junction differs from the germline gene, which may be a read error. This chain links TRBV7-8 with TRBJ2-1; TRBD2 matches 7 bases. The germline CDR1 and CDR2 sequences are SGHVS and FQNEAQ. The length of the CDR3 is 14 residues. The CDR3, as DNA: TGCTCTAGCGGTCGGAAACTCTCCTACAATGAGCAGTTCTTC. It codes for CSSGRKLSYNEQFF. The full variable domain, with the rest looked up from reference TRBV7-8 and TRBJ2-1, is GAGVSQSPRYKVAKRGQDVALRCDPISGHVSLFWYQQALGQGPEFLTYFQNEAQLDKSGLPSDRFFAERPEGSVSTLKIQRTQQEDSAVYLCSSGRKLSYNEQFFGPGTRLTVL.

The rearrangement joins TRBV6-2 or TRBV6-3 to TRBJ2-3; D unclear. Trimming stripped 5 bases from V and 6 bases from J, with 6 bases between. Germline loops: CDR1 MNHEY, CDR2 SVGEGT. CDR3 length: 11 residues. The CDR3 region is CASSPHDTQYF. The CDR3 DNA sequence: TGTGCCAGCAGTCCCCACGATACGCAGTATTTT.

CDR3 sequence reads: CASSQDDVPGGGDTQYF. DNA for the CDR3: TGTGCCAGCAGCCAAGACGATGTGCCGGGAGGCGGAGATACGCAGTATTTT. The chain has TRBV4-2 and TRBJ2-3, with 7 bases that match TRBD2. CDR1 and CDR2 from the germline V gene are LGHNA and YNFKEQ. V shed 0 bases, J shed 5 bases, and the junction held 11 bases outside the gene matches. This CDR3 is 17 amino acids long.

V gene TRBV20-1 combines with J gene TRBJ2-7, with D tentatively TRBD1 or TRBD2 (5 bases each). CDR1 and CDR2 (germline): DFQATT, SNEGSKA (reference sequence). Between the trimmed V and J ends, which lost 6 bases and 2 bases, there was a span of 20 bases. This CDR3 region has 15 residues. CDR3 protein: CSAAPGEGPTYEQYF. The CDR3 DNA follows: TGCAGTGCCGCCCCAGGAGAGGGGCCTACCTACGAGCAGTACTTC.

The chain carries TRBV2 and TRBJ1-1; D is uncertain. CDR1 and CDR2 (germline): SNHLY, FYNNEI. The V and J ends lost 5 bases and 0 bases respectively, with 7 bases between them. The CDR3 has 13 residues. The CDR3 DNA reads as TGTGCCAGCAGTCACAGAATGAACACTGAAGCTTTCTTT. Translated, it gives CASSHRMNTEAFF.

This chain links TRBV5-1 with TRBJ1-2; D is uncertain. Between the trimmed V and J ends, which lost 0 bases and 4 bases, there was a span of 7 bases. The CDR3 length is 13 residues. The germline V gene has CDR1 SGHRS and CDR2 YFSETQ. CDR3 DNA sequence: TGCGCCAGCAGCTTGGAGGGTCTCTATGGCTACACCTTC. Translation: CASSLEGLYGYTF.

The V gene is TRBV29-1, the J gene TRBJ2-7; D is perhaps TRBD1 (6 bases). Germline V gene data show CDR1 as SQVTM and CDR2 as ANQGSEA. V gave up 5 bases and J gave up 2 bases, with 10 bases separating them. The CDR3 consists of 12 residues. Written as DNA, the CDR3 is TGCAGCGTTTTCGGGGACACCTACGAGCAGTACTTC. The encoded protein is CSVFGDTYEQYF.

This clonotype was observed a single time. The V and J genes are TRBV20-1 and TRBJ2-1; 10 bases are a match to TRBD2. This CDR3 is built from 14 residues. Trimming cost V 2 bases and J 3 bases; bases outside gene matches: 1. Per the germline V gene, CDR1 is DFQATT and CDR2 is SNEGSKA (reference sequence). The CDR3 loop reads CSARSGRDYNEQFF. In nucleotides, the CDR3 is TGCAGTGCTAGAAGCGGGAGGGACTACAATGAGCAGTTCTTC.

The chain links TRBV9 to TRBJ1-2, with a possible D match to TRBD1 (5 bases). CDR1 and CDR2 (germline): SGDLS, YYNGEE. The CDR3 is made up of 11 amino acids. V lost 7 bases and J lost 8, with 12 bases in between. As DNA, the CDR3 is TGTGCCAGCCAGGGTATGAGGGGCTACACCTTC. Encoded protein: CASQGMRGYTF.